These T cell receptor beta chains were read from a single sample in a study of cytomegalovirus exposure and HLA in healthy donors. Only in-frame clones appear in the TCRdb table, and some are missing; sequencing was by immunoSEQ multiplex PCR. The sample gives 210,000 or so clones, roughly 90% of which show up once; 0.95% to 1.1% is in the top ten. What was sequenced was PBMCs. The receptors were sampled from a woman between 18 and 30 years old in good health and CMV-seronegative. Both conserved end residues are part of each CDR3. The D gene is left open where the match is weak. Clone size, where shown, is once, few, many, or a class for clones that have expanded.

clone_size	v_call	j_call	d_call	cdr3_aa	cdr3_nt
.	TRBV4-1	TRBJ1-1	TRBD1	CASSQVTGGFDTEAFF	TGCGCCAGCAGCCAAGTTACAGGGGGTTTTGACACTGAAGCTTTCTTT
.	TRBV4-2	TRBJ2-2	TRBD1	CASSQEQGTDTGELFF	TGTGCCAGCAGCCAGGAACAGGGGACGGACACCGGGGAGCTGTTTTTT
.	TRBV7-2	TRBJ2-1	TRBD1	CASSPITGGYYNEQFF	TGTGCCAGCAGCCCTATAACAGGGGGCTACTACAATGAGCAGTTCTTC
.	TRBV5-1	TRBJ2-3	.	CASSPGGTDTQYF	TGCGCCAGCAGCCCCGGGGGCACAGATACGCAGTATTTT
.	TRBV7-3	TRBJ1-1	TRBD1	CASSLQAGGTEAFF	TGTGCCAGCAGCTTACAAGCAGGGGGCACTGAAGCTTTCTTT
few	TRBV25-1	TRBJ2-7	TRBD2	CASSDFGLAGAQGREQYF	TGTGCCAGCAGTGATTTCGGTTTAGCGGGAGCTCAAGGTAGGGAGCAGTACTTC
.	TRBV7-9	TRBJ1-1	.	CASSLHPSGTEAFF	TGTGCCAGCAGCTTGCACCCCTCAGGGACTGAAGCTTTCTTT
.	TRBV4-2	TRBJ2-7	.	CASSQDLDVGGGQYF	TGTGCCAGCAGCCAAGATCTGGATGTGGGAGGCGGGCAGTACTTC
.	TRBV7-9	TRBJ2-3	TRBD2	CASSLLAGRTDTQYF	TGTGCCAGCAGCTTATTAGCGGGGCGCACAGATACGCAGTATTTT
few	TRBV6-5	TRBJ1-5	.	CASSKWGVSQPQHF	TGTGCCAGCAGTAAGTGGGGGGTAAGTCAGCCCCAGCATTTT
.	TRBV7-9	TRBJ1-1	.	CSSSLNTNTEAFF	TGTTCCAGCAGCTTAAACACGAACACTGAAGCTTTCTTT
once	TRBV5-1	TRBJ2-1	TRBD2	CASSLIKRGVLQLPSEQFF	TGCGCCAGCAGCTTGATTAAGCGGGGGGTATTACAGTTGCCCAGTGAGCAGTTCTTC
.	TRBV11-3	TRBJ1-1	TRBD1	CASSPGTATEAFF	TGTGCCAGCAGCCCAGGGACAGCCACTGAAGCTTTCTTT
.	TRBV21-1	TRBJ2-7	.	CASSNRKGSYEQYF	TGTGCCAGCAGCAATCGAAAGGGGTCCTACGAGCAGTACTTC
.	TRBV7-9	TRBJ1-6	.	CASTTEAGNSPLHF	TGTGCCAGCACCACCGAGGCGGGAAATTCACCCCTCCACTTT
.	TRBV5-1	TRBJ1-6	.	CASSLALGGKANSPLHF	TGCGCCAGCAGCTTGGCCCTTGGGGGGAAGGCTAATTCACCCCTCCACTTT
.	TRBV5-6	TRBJ2-3	.	CASSLDGRFTDTQYF	TGTGCCAGCAGCTTGGACGGGAGATTCACAGATACGCAGTATTTT
.	TRBV7-2	TRBJ2-6	.	CASSSLGAGANVLTF	TGTGCCAGCAGTTCGCTCGGGGCTGGGGCCAACGTCCTGACTTTC
.	TRBV18	TRBJ2-3	TRBD1	CASSSWTGGPDTQYF	TGTGCCAGCTCAAGTTGGACAGGGGGACCAGATACGCAGTATTTT
.	TRBV29-1	TRBJ1-3	TRBD1	CSSMTRTGGNTIYF	TGCAGCTCAATGACTAGGACAGGTGGAAACACCATATATTTT
.	TRBV7-9	TRBJ2-7	.	CASSPNTGSEQYF	TGTGCCAGCAGCCCCAACACAGGGAGCGAGCAGTACTTC
.	TRBV19	TRBJ1-5	TRBD1	CASRTSGTAIRNQPQHF	TGTGCCAGTAGAACCTCCGGGACAGCGATCCGCAATCAGCCCCAGCATTTT
.	TRBV6-1	TRBJ1-4	.	CASSEVTREKLFF	TGTGCCAGCAGTGAAGTAACGAGGGAAAAACTGTTTTTT
.	TRBV10-3	TRBJ2-1	TRBD1	CATQRDSDNEQFF	TGTGCCACTCAAAGGGACAGTGACAATGAGCAGTTCTTC
.	TRBV10-1	TRBJ2-1	TRBD2	CASSESTSPRPNNEQFF	TGCGCCAGCAGTGAGTCGACTAGCCCTCGCCCAAACAATGAGCAGTTCTTC
.	TRBV11-3	TRBJ2-7	TRBD2	CASSLTSGNPNFYEQYF	TGTGCCAGCAGCTTGACTAGCGGGAACCCTAATTTCTACGAGCAGTACTTC
once	TRBV7-9	TRBJ1-3	TRBD1	CASSLGPGQGPNTIYF	TGTGCCAGCAGCTTGGGACCGGGACAGGGGCCGAACACCATATATTTT
.	TRBV9	TRBJ2-7	.	CASSEDSSSYEQYF	TGTGCCAGCAGCGAGGACTCGAGCTCCTACGAGCAGTACTTC
.	TRBV7-7	TRBJ2-7	TRBD1	CASSRGPGQGPYEQYF	TGTGCCAGCAGCCGGGGACCGGGACAGGGCCCCTACGAGCAGTACTTC
.	TRBV29-1	TRBJ1-4	.	CSAVLVWSNEKLFF	TGCAGCGCGGTTTTAGTGTGGTCTAATGAAAAACTGTTTTTT
few	TRBV7-2	TRBJ2-4	TRBD2	CASSFLLAGGLAKNIQYF	TGTGCCAGCAGCTTCCTGTTAGCGGGGGGACTAGCCAAAAACATTCAGTACTTC
.	TRBV7-9	TRBJ2-2	.	CASSLVPEKKGKTGELFF	TGTGCCAGCAGCTTAGTCCCGGAAAAGAAGGGGAAAACCGGGGAGCTGTTTTTT
.	TRBV6-1	TRBJ2-7	TRBD2	CASSEQGGTEQYF	TGTGCCAGCAGTGAACAGGGAGGGACCGAGCAGTACTTC
.	TRBV4-3	TRBJ1-1	TRBD1	CASSSGQGNTEAFF	TGCGCCAGCAGCTCGGGACAGGGGAACACTGAAGCTTTCTTT
.	TRBV27	TRBJ2-1	.	CASSLSGVAGNEQFF	TGTGCCAGCAGTTTATCAGGGGTGGCAGGCAATGAGCAGTTCTTC
.	TRBV6-1	TRBJ1-2	.	CASSETGNYGYTF	TGTGCCAGCAGTGAGACTGGGAACTATGGCTACACCTTC